The entry below gives a single T cell receptor beta chain sequence along with its context. The antigen is unknown. The data were produced by immunoSEQ multiplex PCR, yet TCRdb's version contains in-frame clones alone and is incomplete. The sample shows 2,500,000 or so clones, 93% of them seen only once. Trimming at V came to 6 bases and at J to 4 bases, leaving 8 bases not matched to a gene. The CDR3 sequence is 14 residues long. The V gene's germline CDR1 is ENHRY and CDR2 SYGVKD. The source of the sample is a study of shared clonotypes between healthy human individuals. Study observations and caveats: Even with large depth, rarefaction showed that sorted-subset sequencing was incomplete. Memory subsets had estimated richness that was generally smaller than that of naive subsets.

This clonotype originated in a man younger than 35 in good health. Some clones in this sample may be carry-over from other donors' samples. Sequencing was done on a sample of naive CD4+ T cells from PBMCs. The subset is: CD45RA+ positively selected. The rearrangement uses TRBV10-3 and TRBJ1-2; the match to TRBD1 covers 7 bases. CDR3 nucleotide sequence: TGTGCCATCAGCGGAGGGGGCATCAGCTATGGCTACACCTTC. Translation gives CAISGGGISYGYTF.